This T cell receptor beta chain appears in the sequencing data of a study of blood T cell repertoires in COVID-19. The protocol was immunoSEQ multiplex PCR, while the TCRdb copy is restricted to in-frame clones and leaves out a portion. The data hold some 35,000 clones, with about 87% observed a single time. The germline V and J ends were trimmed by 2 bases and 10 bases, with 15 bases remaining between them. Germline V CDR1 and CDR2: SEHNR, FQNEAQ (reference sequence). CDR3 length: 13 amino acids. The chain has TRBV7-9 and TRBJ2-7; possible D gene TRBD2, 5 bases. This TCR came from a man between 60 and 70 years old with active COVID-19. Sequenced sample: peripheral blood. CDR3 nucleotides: TGTGCCAGCAGCTTACGGGATCCCTGGGCCCAGTACTTC. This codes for CASSLRDPWAQYF. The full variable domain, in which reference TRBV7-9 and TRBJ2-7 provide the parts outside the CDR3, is DTGVSQNPRHKITKRGQNVTFRCDPISEHNRLYWYRQTLGQGPEFLTYFQNEAQLEKSRLLSDRFSAERPKGSFSTLEIQRTEQGDSAMYLCASSLRDPWAQYFGPGTRLTVT.